The 30 T cell receptor beta chains below all came from one sample that was sequenced in a study of T cells in Graves' hyperthyroidism and ophthalmopathy. RNA transcripts were the template for amplifying TCR beta CDR3 regions. HTBI primers drove first-round RT-PCR of the TCR CDR3. TCRdb used MiXCR to reprocess the multiplex PCR reads, holding one entry per CDR3 protein. The repertoire holds fewer than 850,000 distinct CDR3 sequences, with approximately 15% as singletons. Sequenced material: blood. These receptors were taken from a man aged 50-60 years with Graves' hyperthyroidism.

The rearrangement links TRBV5-1 to TRBJ2-3; D is ambiguous. This CDR3 contains 14 residues. Germline CDR1 SGHRS, CDR2 YFSETQ. V lost 1 base and J 4 bases, leaving 10 bases between the germline ends. The CDR3 here is CASSLFQFADTQYF. For the CDR3, the DNA is TGCGCCAGCAGCTTGTTTCAGTTCGCAGATACGCAGTATTTT.

This chain uses TRBV9 with TRBJ2-2, with 8 bases identical to TRBD2. With 0 bases clipped from V and 6 bases from J, the junction kept 4 bases outside the gene matches. The germline V gene encodes CDR1 SGDLS and CDR2 YYNGEE. The CDR3 has 15 amino acids. The CDR3 region has the DNA TGTGCCAGCAGCGTAGCTTCGGGGGGGGCCGGGGAGCTGTTTTTT. Translated: CASSVASGGAGELFF.

This clonotype was seen repeatedly, ten times or more. V gene TRBV20-1 combines with J gene TRBJ2-2; possible D gene TRBD2, 5 bases. Germline CDR1 reads DFQATT; CDR2 reads SNEGSKA (reference sequence). The CDR3 contains 14 residues. The V and J ends lost 3 bases and 3 bases respectively, with 11 bases between them. The CDR3 DNA is TGCAGTGCTAGCCGGGGTCTACACACCGGGGAGCTGTTTTTT. Its protein is CSASRGLHTGELFF.

The chain recombines TRBV27 with TRBJ1-2; no clear D. V lost 5 bases and J lost 1, with 8 bases in between. The CDR3 has 13 amino acids. Germline CDR1 MNHEY, CDR2 SMNVEV (reference sequence). The CDR3 protein is CASSTTDNYGYTF. Written as DNA, the CDR3 is TGTGCCAGCAGTACAACAGATAACTATGGCTACACCTTC.

The count of this clonotype is one. The chain carries TRBV12-3 or TRBV12-4 and TRBJ2-1; TRBD2 aligns across 13 bases. The CDR3 length is 17 residues. J gave up 3 bases and V 6 bases, and 8 bases lay outside the gene matches. The CDR3 bases are TGTGCCAGCAGCCCGGGGCGACTAGCGGGAGGCTACAATGAGCAGTTCTTC. Protein sequence: CASSPGRLAGGYNEQFF.

This clonotype was seen a few times. This chain joins TRBV20-1 and TRBJ2-3; D is unresolved. With 2 bases removed from V and 1 base from J, the gap between germline ends came to 7 bases. The germline CDR1 and CDR2 sequences are DFQATT and SNEGSKA (reference sequence). CDR3 size: 13 residues. The CDR3 DNA reads as TGCAGTGCTAGACTCGGGCGCACAGATACGCAGTATTTT. Its protein product is CSARLGRTDTQYF.

This clonotype was observed a few times. The chain couples TRBV7-9 to TRBJ2-7, with TRBD2 matching 11 bases. Germline V CDR1 and CDR2: SEHNR, FQNEAQ (reference sequence). The CDR3 spans 16 residues. V was clipped by 5 bases and J by 3 bases; unmatched bases: 9. CDR3 coding DNA: TGTGCCAGCAGCCGACTTGGACTAGCGGGTTTCTACGAGCAGTACTTC. This sequence encodes CASSRLGLAGFYEQYF.

This clonotype has ten or more counts. The chain's CDR3 is CASSSRGTGANVLTF. The CDR3 DNA is TGTGCCAGCAGTTCGCGGGGGACTGGGGCCAACGTCCTGACTTTC. This chain joins TRBV12-3 or TRBV12-4 and TRBJ2-6, with 7 bases matching TRBD2. V lost 4 bases to trimming and J lost 2 bases; unmatched junction nucleotides: 2. The CDR3 contains 15 residues.

This clonotype occurred a few times. J is TRBJ2-6 and V is TRBV20-1; 9 bases fit TRBD1. The CDR3 has 19 residues. In germline, CDR1 is DFQATT, CDR2 SNEGSKA (reference sequence). V lost 1 base to trimming and J lost 1 base; unmatched junction nucleotides: 11. Written as DNA, the CDR3 is TGCAGTGCTAGAGGCCCTCCGGGACAGGGCCAATCTGGGGCCAACGTCCTGACTTTC. It yields the protein CSARGPPGQGQSGANVLTF.

This clonotype has at least ten counts. The rearrangement uses TRBV6-1 and TRBJ1-1, with no clear D. The CDR3 is made up of 12 amino acids. The germline V gene has CDR1 MNHNS and CDR2 SASEGT. Trimming left V 1 base short and J 5 bases short, with 5 bases between. CDR3 bases: TGTGCCAGCAGTGAAGATCAAACTGAAGCTTTCTTT. It specifies CASSEDQTEAFF.

This clonotype was counted between two and nine times. Germline is not matched at one junction end, which may reflect a read error. This sequence joins TRBV10-2 and TRBJ1-4; 8 bases line up with TRBD1. In germline, CDR1 is WSHSY, CDR2 SAAADI. The CDR3 covers 16 residues. CDR3: CASKARGLATNEKLFF. The DNA of the CDR3 is TGCGCCAGCAAGGCCAGGGGGCTTGCAACTAATGAAAAGCTGTTTTTT.

The V gene is TRBV20-1, the J gene TRBJ1-2, with D perhaps matching TRBD1 (6 bases). CDR1 is DFQATT and CDR2 is SNEGSKA in the germline V gene (reference sequence). This CDR3 contains 15 residues. Trimming left V 1 base short and J 1 base short, with 13 bases between. The CDR3 DNA reads TGCAGTGCTAGAGCCGGACAGCCTTTTAACTATGGCTACACCTTC. Its translation: CSARAGQPFNYGYTF.

This clonotype was detected ten times or more. The V call is TRBV7-3, the J call TRBJ2-1; D may be TRBD2 (5 bases). The germline CDR1 and CDR2 sequences are SGHTA and FQGTGA. V lost 2 bases and J 1 base, leaving 15 bases between the germline ends. This CDR3 region has 17 residues. CDR3 nucleotide sequence: TGTGCCAGCAGCTTAGTGGTTAGCGTAGGGTCCTACAATGAGCAGTTCTTC. Translation: CASSLVVSVGSYNEQFF.

This rearrangement joins TRBV10-3 to TRBJ1-1; unclear D gene. The V gene lost 5 bases and the J gene lost 4 bases, with 8 bases spanning the gap. This CDR3 contains 12 residues. CDR1 is ENHRY and CDR2 is SYGVKD in the germline V gene. CDR3 protein: CAISSGGTEAFF. The CDR3, as DNA: TGTGCCATCAGTTCGGGTGGCACTGAAGCTTTCTTT.

Details on this clonotype: This may come from a read error, since a much larger clone is one base off. The chain is built from TRBV14 and TRBJ2-2; TRBD1 is a possible D gene (6 bases). V was cut by 4 bases and J by 0 bases, with 12 bases left in between. The CDR3 contains 16 residues. Per the germline V gene, CDR1 is SGHDN and CDR2 is FVKESK. CDR3 bases: TGTGCCAGCAGCCCCGGACAGTTTACGAACACCGGGGAGCTGTTTTTT. As protein: CASSPGQFTNTGELFF.

This clonotype was recorded many times. This may be a read error: a much more frequent sequence differs by one nucleotide. The rearrangement uses TRBV2 and TRBJ2-5, with a possible D match to TRBD2 (6 bases). This CDR3 spans 14 amino acids. CDR1 is SNHLY, CDR2 FYNNEI, per germline. This CDR3 is CAGSPRRVQETQYF. The DNA for the CDR3 is TGTGCCGGCAGCCCACGGAGGGTCCAAGAGACCCAGTACTTC.

This clonotype has ten or more counts. The chain joins TRBV18 to TRBJ1-2; no definite D call. The V gene's germline CDR1 is KGHSH and CDR2 LQKENI. Trimming removed 6 bases at V and 4 bases at J, with 21 bases between. This CDR3 has 16 residues. The chain's CDR3 is CASSPDLRGIGYGYTF. For the CDR3, the DNA is TGTGCCAGCTCCCCAGATCTCCGAGGGATCGGCTATGGCTACACCTTC.

The table lists this clonotype with a few counts. The V gene is TRBV20-1, the J gene TRBJ2-1; D is perhaps TRBD1 (5 bases). Trimming left V 3 bases short and J 5 bases short, with 8 bases between. CDR3 size: 12 residues. The germline V gene encodes CDR1 DFQATT and CDR2 SNEGSKA (reference sequence). Here the CDR3 DNA reads TGCAGTGCTAGTTTACAGGACAATGAGCAGTTCTTC. Translating gives CSASLQDNEQFF.

V is TRBV7-3 and J is TRBJ2-1; possible D gene TRBD2, 6 bases. Between the trimmed V and J ends, which lost 1 base and 8 bases, there was a span of 12 bases. Germline CDR1 reads SGHTA; CDR2 reads FQGTGA. The CDR3 totals 14 residues. CDR3 loop: CASSLKRWGDEQFF. The CDR3 DNA reads TGTGCCAGCAGCTTAAAGAGGTGGGGGGATGAGCAGTTCTTC.

This clonotype was seen ten or more times. The chain recombines TRBV5-1 with TRBJ2-7; 7 bases align to TRBD2. J was trimmed by 1 base and V by 0 bases; bases with no gene match: 10. This CDR3 comprises 17 residues. In germline, CDR1 is SGHRS, CDR2 YFSETQ. CDR3: CASSLAPVGGSSYEQYF. CDR3 bases: TGCGCCAGCAGCTTGGCCCCCGTAGGCGGGAGTTCCTACGAGCAGTACTTC.

The V and J genes are TRBV7-9 and TRBJ2-6; either TRBD1 or TRBD2 may supply D (5 bases each). Germline V gene sequence: CDR1 SEHNR, CDR2 FQNEAQ (reference sequence). V lost 2 bases, J lost 3 bases, and 11 bases lay in between. The CDR3 runs to 16 residues. This CDR3 reads CASSLPGTYGANVLTF. DNA of the CDR3: TGTGCCAGCAGCTTACCCGGGACGTATGGGGCCAACGTCCTGACTTTC.

This clonotype was recorded at least ten times. The V call is TRBV7-3, the J call TRBJ2-3, with 7 nucleotides matching TRBD2. Trimming at V came to 5 bases and at J to 0 bases, leaving 5 bases not matched to a gene. The CDR3 covers 15 residues. The V gene's germline CDR1 is SGHTA and CDR2 FQGTGA. This CDR3 is CASSPGGGSTDTQYF. The CDR3 nucleotides are TGTGCCAGCAGCCCCGGCGGGGGAAGCACAGATACGCAGTATTTT.

In DNA form, the CDR3 reads TGCAGCGGGAGGGCTAGCGGGACCTACAATGAGCAGTTCTTC. It specifies CSGRASGTYNEQFF. The gene calls are TRBV29-1 and TRBJ2-1; TRBD2 matches at 9 bases. Trimming removed 7 bases from V and 2 bases from J; junction bases left unmatched: 6. This CDR3 is built from 14 residues. Germline CDR1 reads SQVTM; CDR2 reads ANQGSEA.

This clonotype was recorded many times. The V and J genes are TRBV7-2 and TRBJ2-3; D tentatively reads TRBD1 or TRBD2 (6 bases each). The ends were cut back, 1 base at V and 5 bases at J, with 13 bases in the middle. The CDR3 length is 15 residues. Germline assignment: CDR1 SGHTA and CDR2 FQGNSA. The CDR3 protein is CASSLGLRGLDTQYF. CDR3 bases: TGTGCCAGCAGCTTAGGACTACGGGGGCTAGATACGCAGTATTTT.

This clonotype was observed at least ten times. This sequence joins TRBV29-1 and TRBJ1-4; the D gene is possibly TRBD1 (5 bases). The ends were cut back, 6 bases at V and 8 bases at J, with 16 bases in the middle. Germline loops: CDR1 SQVTM, CDR2 ANQGSEA. The CDR3 totals 13 residues. The CDR3 DNA follows: TGCAGCGTGGCGGTCCGGGAGGGGGAAAAACTGTTTTTT. It specifies CSVAVREGEKLFF.

The CDR3 bases are TGTGCCAGCAGCCCCGGGATGAGCTATGGCTACACCTTC. It translates to CASSPGMSYGYTF. V and J are TRBV27 and TRBJ1-2; no definite D call. Germline CDR1 reads MNHEY; CDR2 reads SMNVEV (reference sequence). V lost 6 bases and J lost 4, with 12 bases in between. The CDR3 spans 13 residues.

This clonotype came up many times. This chain links TRBV11-3 with TRBJ2-3; D is ambiguous. The V gene's germline CDR1 is SGHNT and CDR2 YENEEA. V lost 1 base and J 3 bases, leaving 11 bases between the germline ends. This CDR3 has 15 residues. CDR3 protein: CASSLGQVGTDTQYF. For the CDR3, the DNA is TGTGCCAGCAGCTTAGGGCAGGTCGGGACAGATACGCAGTATTTT.

The V gene is TRBV7-2, the J gene TRBJ1-1, with D possibly being TRBD1 (5 bases). Germline V gives CDR1 SGHTA, CDR2 FQGNSA. Trimming pared 1 base from V and 0 bases from J, leaving 9 bases between. The CDR3 extends over 15 amino acids. The chain's CDR3 is CASSLVAGLNTEAFF. The CDR3 DNA reads TGTGCCAGCAGCTTAGTCGCAGGGTTGAACACTGAAGCTTTCTTT.

This clonotype was counted ten times or more. The genes are TRBV3-1 and TRBJ2-7; D may be TRBD1 (5 bases). Germline V gene sequence: CDR1 LGHDT, CDR2 YNNKEL (reference sequence). With 7 bases removed from V and 3 bases from J, the gap between germline ends came to 7 bases. The length of the CDR3 is 11 residues. CDR3 nucleotide sequence: TGTGCCAGCAAGGGGATCTACGAGCAGTACTTC. Translating gives CASKGIYEQYF.

This clonotype was observed many times. The V gene is TRBV2, the J gene TRBJ2-7; maybe TRBD2 (6 bases). The CDR3 is 15 amino acids. Trimming took off 7 bases at V and 1 base at J, with 17 bases between the two ends. The germline gives CDR1 SNHLY, CDR2 FYNNEI. The CDR3 loop is CASMLTSPISYEQYF. CDR3 sequence (DNA): TGTGCCAGCATGCTGACTAGTCCCATTTCCTACGAGCAGTACTTC.